Listed here are 15 T cell receptor beta chains from one sample, sequenced in a study of OX40 agonist ivuxolimab in advanced cancers. TCRdb's table, derived via immunoSEQ multiplex PCR, lists solely in-frame clones and lacks some. The sample holds tens of thousands of clones, roughly 90% seen once. The starting material was CD4+ or CD8+ T cells sorted from blood, obtained in a trial of the OX40 agonist ivuxolimab. These receptors came from an adult with an advanced solid tumor such as melanoma, head and neck, liver or kidney cancer.

This clone showed up just once. The chain couples TRBV27 to TRBJ2-5; D remains unclear. Trimming removed 0 bases at V and 7 bases at J, with 15 bases between. The germline V gene encodes CDR1 MNHEY and CDR2 SMNVEV (reference sequence). The CDR3 sequence is 15 residues long. The CDR3 here is CASSLSAASPGTQYF. DNA for the CDR3: TGTGCCAGCAGTTTATCGGCCGCCTCCCCGGGGACCCAGTACTTC.

The chain couples TRBV2 to TRBJ2-1; 7 positions agree with TRBD1. The CDR3 has 14 amino acids. J lost 4 bases, V lost 5 bases, and 5 bases had no gene match. From germline, CDR1 is SNHLY and CDR2 FYNNEI. The CDR3 protein is CASSHLDRYNEQFF. As DNA, the CDR3 is TGTGCCAGCAGTCACTTGGACAGGTACAATGAGCAGTTCTTC.

This clone was counted a single time. The chain couples TRBV15 to TRBJ2-3; TRBD2 matches 10 bases. The CDR3 is 16 amino acids. CDR1 and CDR2 (germline): LNHNV, YYDKDF (reference sequence). The ends lost 5 bases at V and 1 base at J; junction bases unmatched: 6. CDR3 DNA sequence: TGTGCCACCAGCGGGACTCTAGCGGGGGGCACAGATACGCAGTATTTT. This codes for CATSGTLAGGTDTQYF.

This clone was seen a single time. The V and J genes are TRBV5-6 and TRBJ1-4; possible D gene TRBD1, 5 bases. The CDR3 has 15 amino acids. V was pared by 3 bases and J by 3 bases, with 12 bases between. Per germline, CDR1 SGHDT and CDR2 YYEEEE. The CDR3 DNA reads as TGTGCCAGCAGCTCAACCGGGACCTCTAATGAAAAACTGTTTTTT. It yields the protein CASSSTGTSNEKLFF. The entire variable domain, with the rest obtained from reference TRBV5-6 and TRBJ1-4, is as follows: DAGVTQSPTHLIKTRGQQVTLRCSPKSGHDTVSWYQQALGQGPQFIFQYYEEEERQRGNFPDRFSGHQFPNYSSELNVNALLLGDSALYLCASSSTGTSNEKLFFGSGTQLSVL.

This clone appeared once. This chain uses TRBV6-1 with TRBJ1-2; D is ambiguous. CDR3 length: 16 residues. V gave up 0 bases and J gave up 2 bases, with 13 bases separating them. CDR1 and CDR2 from the germline V gene are MNHNS and SASEGT. Here the CDR3 DNA reads TGTGCCAGCAGTGAAGCGGGTACGGCGTTCAACTATGGCTACACCTTC. It encodes CASSEAGTAFNYGYTF.

The CDR3 bases are TGTGCCAGCTCAACCATAGACAATGAGCAGTTCTTC. Translation gives CASSTIDNEQFF. The chain couples TRBV18 to TRBJ2-1; D uncertain. Trimming took off 5 bases at V and 5 bases at J, with 7 bases between the two ends. The CDR3 has 12 amino acids. Germline CDR1 is KGHSH and CDR2 is LQKENI.

This CDR3 reads CASNQLGQETFF. The CDR3 nucleotides read TGTGCCAGTAACCAACTAGGGCAGGAAACTTTCTTT. The chain uses TRBV6-1 and TRBJ1-1; D gene uncertain. CDR1 and CDR2 (germline): MNHNS, SASEGT. This CDR3 comprises 12 residues. Trimming took 9 bases from V and 12 from J, leaving 20 bases between them.

The rearrangement joins TRBV7-2 to TRBJ2-5; D call uncertain. V shed 0 bases and J shed 11 bases, with 7 bases lying between them. The length of the CDR3 is 11 residues. CDR1 SGHTA and CDR2 FQGNSA come from the germline V gene. CDR3 in amino acids: CASSLAGQQYF. The DNA of the CDR3 is TGTGCCAGCAGCTTAGCGGGCCAACAGTACTTC.

In this sample, this clone turned up once. J is TRBJ1-1 and V is TRBV28; 9 positions match TRBD1. The CDR3 has 18 amino acids. Germline CDR1 reads MDHEN; CDR2 reads SYDVKM. Trimming cost V 5 bases and J 2 bases; bases outside gene matches: 15. CDR3 in amino acids: CASSQQGAIGITNTEAFF. CDR3 nucleotide sequence: TGTGCCAGCAGTCAACAGGGGGCTATAGGGATCACAAACACTGAAGCTTTCTTT. The full variable domain, its missing parts supplied by reference TRBV28 and TRBJ1-1, is DVKVTQSSRYLVKRTGEKVFLECVQDMDHENMFWYRQDPGLGLRLIYFSYDVKMKEKGDIPEGYSVSREKKERFSLILESASTNQTSMYLCASSQQGAIGITNTEAFFGQGTRLTVV.

The chain employs TRBV19 and TRBJ1-5, with D unclear. Germline CDR1 and CDR2: LNHDA and SQIVND (reference sequence). Trimming took 2 bases from V and 0 from J, leaving 17 bases between them. The CDR3 sequence is 18 residues long. The DNA for the CDR3 is TGTGCCAGTAGTATACGTCAGAAAATATCCTATAGCAATCAGCCCCAGCATTTT. Translating gives CASSIRQKISYSNQPQHF.

The chain employs TRBV28 and TRBJ1-2, with D unresolved. Between the trimmed V and J ends, which lost 5 bases and 1 base, there was a span of 8 bases. The germline V gene has CDR1 MDHEN and CDR2 SYDVKM. The CDR3 is 13 amino acids. In DNA form, the CDR3 reads TGTGCCAGCAGTCCCGCTAATAACTATGGCTACACCTTC. Encoded protein: CASSPANNYGYTF.

This chain uses TRBV7-8 with TRBJ2-3; D remains ambiguous. The V gene's germline CDR1 is SGHVS and CDR2 FQNEAQ. The V gene lost 5 bases and the J gene lost 5 bases, with 17 bases spanning the gap. The length of the CDR3 is 15 residues. The DNA of the CDR3 is TGTGCCAGCAGCCCCTTCATTCTAAGTGTAGATACGCAGTATTTT. Protein sequence: CASSPFILSVDTQYF.

The chain joins TRBV5-1 to TRBJ2-7; 10 positions agree with TRBD2. The CDR3 has 14 amino acids. Trimming cost V 1 base and J 6 bases; bases outside gene matches: 4. Germline CDR1 and CDR2: SGHRS and YFSETQ. This chain's CDR3 is CASSLIAGGSEQYF. The CDR3 nucleotides read TGCGCCAGCAGCTTGATAGCGGGAGGATCCGAGCAGTACTTC.

This rearrangement joins TRBV6-1 to TRBJ2-3; 12 bases match TRBD2. Per the germline V gene, CDR1 is MNHNS and CDR2 is SASEGT. The CDR3 runs to 15 residues. V shed 4 bases, J shed 3 bases, and the junction held 2 bases outside the gene matches. CDR3 coding DNA: TGTGCCAGCAGTGCCACTAGCGGGAGGACAGATACGCAGTATTTT. Residues: CASSATSGRTDTQYF.

The gene calls are TRBV10-1 and TRBJ2-2; D not certain. This CDR3 spans 12 amino acids. Germline V lookup: CDR1 WNHNN, CDR2 SYGVQD (reference sequence). Trimming removed 6 bases at V and 0 bases at J, with 2 bases between. The CDR3 sequence: CASRTNTGELFF. CDR3 nucleotide sequence: TGCGCCAGCAGGACGAACACCGGGGAGCTGTTTTTT.